This T cell receptor beta chain was sequenced during a study of shared clonotypes between healthy human individuals. Worth noting for this clone: Its antigen is not known.

The deep-level immunoSEQ assay was used. Using immunoSEQ multiplex PCR, the repertoire was profiled, and TCRdb retains in-frame clones only, with some absent. The sample lists fewer than 1.8 million clones, approximately 98.5% occurring once. Regarding the study as a whole: Genetic and exposure-history diversity was limited by the few donors.

The sequence came from a man between 25 and 39 years old in good health. The sequenced material came from naive CD4+ T cells sorted from blood. As to subset: CD45RA+ positively selected.

The DNA for the CDR3 is TGTGCCAGCAAGCGGCTGGGCACAGATACGCAGTATTTT. As protein: CASKRLGTDTQYF. This chain links TRBV27 with TRBJ2-3, with D possibly being TRBD2 (5 bases). Germline-derived CDR1 and CDR2 are MNHEY and SMNVEV (reference sequence). This CDR3 has 13 residues. The ends were cut back, 7 bases at V and 1 base at J, with 9 bases in the middle.